The 4 T cell receptor beta chains given below trace back to one sample, sequenced in a study of siplizumab effects on memory and regulatory T cells. Clones were sequenced by immunoSEQ multiplex PCR, and TCRdb holds only the in-frame ones, with some missing. Of about 100,000 clones listed, about 91% are singletons. Material: CD4+ T cells sorted from blood. The receptors were sampled from a human donor in good health.

The rearrangement joins TRBV2 to TRBJ1-2; possible D gene TRBD1, 6 bases. Germline V gene data show CDR1 as SNHLY and CDR2 as FYNNEI. With 8 bases removed from V and 3 bases from J, the gap between germline ends came to 16 bases. CDR3 length: 14 amino acids. Here the CDR3 reads CASSPLQGDYGYTF. In nucleotides, the CDR3 is TGTGCCAGCTCACCTCTACAGGGAGACTATGGCTACACCTTC.

The chain links TRBV7-9 to TRBJ1-5; TRBD1 is a possible D gene (5 bases). CDR1 SEHNR and CDR2 FQNEAQ come from the germline V gene (reference sequence). V dropped 10 bases and J dropped 0 bases, with 16 bases sitting between them. This CDR3 spans 15 amino acids. The CDR3 protein is CATLWEGLSNQPQHF. CDR3 nucleotides: TGTGCCACCTTGTGGGAGGGGCTTAGCAATCAGCCCCAGCATTTT.

The chain joins TRBV28 to TRBJ1-1; D ambiguous. There are 14 residues in the CDR3. Germline values: CDR1 MDHEN, CDR2 SYDVKM. V lost 1 base to trimming and J lost 5 bases, with 11 bases between them. The CDR3 DNA reads TGTGCCAGCAGTTTATCCACCTTGGGGACTGAAGCTTTCTTT. It is translated as CASSLSTLGTEAFF. The full variable domain, rest sourced from reference TRBV28 and TRBJ1-1, is DVKVTQSSRYLVKRTGEKVFLECVQDMDHENMFWYRQDPGLGLRLIYFSYDVKMKEKGDIPEGYSVSREKKERFSLILESASTNQTSMYLCASSLSTLGTEAFFGQGTRLTVV.

This chain links TRBV19 with TRBJ2-1, with 8 bases identical to TRBD2. Germline lookup yields CDR1 LNHDA and CDR2 SQIVND (reference sequence). This CDR3 contains 15 residues. V lost 7 bases, J lost 0 bases, and 5 bases stayed unmatched. Here the CDR3 reads CASTQAGGSYNEQFF. In DNA, the CDR3 is TGTGCCAGTACCCAGGCGGGGGGCTCCTACAATGAGCAGTTCTTC.